The 15 T cell receptor beta chains listed next were all sequenced from one sample in a study of human T cells and chemical hapten exposure (dated by TCRdb to the early 2020s). This sample's time point label indicates: patch test 2, 6 weeks after DPC sensitization. In light of the paper, this sample's treatment or condition label describes: therapeutic diphenylcyclopropenone sensitization with weekly scalp DPC. Library preparation used RACE. Sequencing instrument: NextSeq 500. TCRdb trimmed public reads at Q25 via fastp, called clones via MiXCR and kept in-frame beta chains. Duplicate CDR3 protein sequences are folded into a single record with the most common DNA and genes. The sample table shows about 84,000 distinct CDR3 sequences, and less than 11% are seen once. The leading ten clones occupy 4% to 5.5% of the sample. This specimen was whole blood, taken in connection with sensitization to the hapten diphenylcyclopropenone (DPC). These receptors all come from a woman aged 45-60 years with alopecia areata. Some clones in this sample may be carry-over from other donors' samples.

This clonotype occurred a few times. The CDR3 region has the DNA TGTGCCAGCGGCTGGGGGCAAGAGACCCAGTACTTC. As protein: CASGWGQETQYF. This sequence joins TRBV27 and TRBJ2-5; D assignment may be TRBD1 or TRBD2 (5 bases each). Trimming stripped 8 bases from V and 2 bases from J, with 9 bases between. Germline CDR1 and CDR2: MNHEY and SMNVEV (reference sequence). The CDR3 has 12 residues.

J is TRBJ2-1 and V is TRBV5-1, with no clear D. The CDR3 covers 13 residues. Germline loops: CDR1 SGHRS, CDR2 YFSETQ. Trimming removed 4 bases from V and 8 bases from J, with 13 bases in between. DNA for the CDR3: TGCGCCAGCAGCGTCAAGCAGGCTCATGAGCAGTTCTTC. Its protein product is CASSVKQAHEQFF.

The gene calls are TRBV28 and TRBJ2-1; the D is unclear. The CDR3 runs 13 residues. The germline V gene encodes CDR1 MDHEN and CDR2 SYDVKM. V gave up 8 bases and J gave up 6 bases, with 14 bases separating them. The CDR3 loop reads CASGPYAGNEQFF. The CDR3 nucleotides are TGTGCCAGCGGTCCATACGCTGGCAATGAGCAGTTCTTC.

This clonotype was counted ten times or more. The J gene is TRBJ2-3, the V gene TRBV20-1; the D is unclear. The CDR3 totals 15 residues. Trimming cost V 5 bases and J 0 bases, with 15 bases left between them. Looked up from germline, CDR1 is DFQATT and CDR2 is SNEGSKA (reference sequence). The CDR3, as DNA: TGCAGTGCTTCTCGGCTTGGAACTAGCACAGATACGCAGTATTTT. Amino acid sequence: CSASRLGTSTDTQYF.

This clonotype was seen at least ten times. This chain uses TRBV20-1 with TRBJ2-7; D call uncertain. The CDR3 extends over 14 amino acids. V was clipped by 3 bases and J by 3 bases, with 15 bases between them. Germline assignment: CDR1 DFQATT and CDR2 SNEGSKA (reference sequence). The CDR3 nucleotides are TGCAGTGCTAGGAACAAAGAGGTCGGCTACGAGCAGTACTTC. As protein: CSARNKEVGYEQYF.

Ten or more counts support this clonotype. The rearrangement links TRBV2 to TRBJ2-3; TRBD2 agrees at 10 bases. The CDR3 runs 17 residues. The V gene's germline CDR1 is SNHLY and CDR2 FYNNEI. V was clipped by 8 bases and J by 1 base; unmatched bases: 12. The CDR3 DNA reads TGTGCCAGCGGGAAGGCGGCCGGGACTAGCGGCACAGATACGCAGTATTTT. This codes for CASGKAAGTSGTDTQYF.

Many counts were recorded for this clonotype. The CDR3 nucleotides are TGTGCCATCAGTGAGACAGGGGAAGCGGGAGTTAAGAAGGACGAGCAGTACTTC. This codes for CAISETGEAGVKKDEQYF. The chain has TRBV10-3 and TRBJ2-7, with D possibly TRBD2 on 8 matching bases. The length of the CDR3 is 18 residues. With 2 bases removed from V and 5 bases from J, the gap between germline ends came to 25 bases. Germline CDR1 reads ENHRY; CDR2 reads SYGVKD.

This clonotype was observed at least ten times. The chain links TRBV25-1 to TRBJ1-5; D is uncertain. The germline V gene has CDR1 MGHDK and CDR2 SYGVNS. The CDR3 contains 14 residues. Trimming removed 5 bases at V and 3 bases at J, with 11 bases between. The DNA for the CDR3 is TGTGCCAGCAGTCCGAGACGGACCAATCAGCCCCAGCATTTT. It codes for CASSPRRTNQPQHF.

This chain links TRBV23-1 with TRBJ2-6; D possibly corresponds to TRBD1 (5 bases). TRBV23-1 counts as an open reading frame of uncertain function. The CDR3 consists of 16 residues. Trimming cost V 4 bases and J 0 bases, with 10 bases left between them. This chain's CDR3 is CASSRQQCSGANVLTF. The CDR3 DNA reads TGCGCCAGCAGTCGACAGCAATGCTCTGGGGCCAACGTCCTGACTTTC.

A few counts support this clonotype. V gene TRBV12-3 or TRBV12-4 combines with J gene TRBJ2-1, with 8 nucleotides matching TRBD2. The V segment lost 7 bases and the J segment 3 bases; nucleotides outside the gene matches: 8. The CDR3 consists of 15 residues. CDR3 amino acids: CASKSGTRGYNEQFF. The CDR3 nucleotides are TGTGCCAGCAAATCCGGGACTAGGGGCTACAATGAGCAGTTCTTC.

At least ten counts were recorded for this clonotype. V usage is TRBV30 and J usage is TRBJ2-3; 10 bases agree with TRBD2. Per the germline V gene, CDR1 is GTSNPN and CDR2 is SVGIG (reference sequence). The CDR3 covers 16 residues. V shed 0 bases, J shed 2 bases, and the junction held 5 bases outside the gene matches. The CDR3 reads CAWSVLAGEYTDTQYF. For the CDR3, the DNA is TGTGCCTGGAGTGTTCTAGCGGGAGAATACACAGATACGCAGTATTTT.

This chain's CDR3 is CASSPPSLAGSETQYF. Here the CDR3 DNA reads TGTGCCAGCTCACCACCGAGCCTAGCGGGGTCAGAGACCCAGTACTTC. The chain has TRBV18 and TRBJ2-5, with TRBD2 identical over 9 bases. Germline CDR1 is KGHSH and CDR2 is LQKENI. V shed 0 bases and J 4 bases; nucleotides not matched to a gene: 6. The CDR3 has 16 residues.

CDR3 in amino acids: CASSELSFGQGDQPQHF. In DNA form, the CDR3 reads TGTGCCAGCAGTGAGTTGTCTTTCGGGCAGGGCGATCAGCCCCAGCATTTT. The V gene is TRBV2, the J gene TRBJ1-5, with D possibly being TRBD1 (5 bases). The CDR3 consists of 17 residues. Trimming cost V 3 bases and J 5 bases, with 20 bases left between them. Germline V gives CDR1 SNHLY, CDR2 FYNNEI.

The table lists this clonotype with many counts. This rearrangement joins TRBV9 to TRBJ2-7; no clear D. Germline CDR1 is SGDLS and CDR2 is YYNGEE. Trimming pared 7 bases from V and 2 bases from J, leaving 4 bases between. The CDR3 length is 10 residues. In DNA, the CDR3 is TGTGCCAGCTCTCCCTACGAGCAGTACTTC. Its translation: CASSPYEQYF. The complete variable domain, with remaining parts taken from reference TRBV9 and TRBJ2-7, reads DSGVTQTPKHLITATGQRVTLRCSPRSGDLSVYWYQQSLDQGLQFLIQYYNGEERAKGNILERFSAQQFPDLHSELNLSSLELGDSALYFCASSPYEQYFGPGTRLTVT.

The chain has TRBV21-1 and TRBJ1-5; TRBD1 reflects the table's D call only, with no check against the DNA. TRBV21-1 constitutes a pseudogene. The CDR3 spans 16 residues. CDR3 sequence reads: CASSKESQDRNQPQHF. In DNA, the CDR3 is TGTGCCAGCAGCAAAGAATCACAGGATCGCAATCAGCCCCAGCATTTT.